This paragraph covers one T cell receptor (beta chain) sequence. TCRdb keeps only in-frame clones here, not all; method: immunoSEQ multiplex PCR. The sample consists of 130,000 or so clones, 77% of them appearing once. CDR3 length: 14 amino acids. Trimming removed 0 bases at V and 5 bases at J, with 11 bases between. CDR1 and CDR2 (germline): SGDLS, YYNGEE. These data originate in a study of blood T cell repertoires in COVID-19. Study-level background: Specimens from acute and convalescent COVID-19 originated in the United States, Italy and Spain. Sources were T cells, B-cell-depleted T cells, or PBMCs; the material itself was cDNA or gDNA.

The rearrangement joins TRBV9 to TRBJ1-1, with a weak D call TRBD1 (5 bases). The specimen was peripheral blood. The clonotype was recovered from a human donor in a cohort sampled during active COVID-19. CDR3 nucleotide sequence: TGTGCCAGCAGCGTAGCGGGGGGAGGAACTGAAGCTTTCTTT. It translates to CASSVAGGGTEAFF.